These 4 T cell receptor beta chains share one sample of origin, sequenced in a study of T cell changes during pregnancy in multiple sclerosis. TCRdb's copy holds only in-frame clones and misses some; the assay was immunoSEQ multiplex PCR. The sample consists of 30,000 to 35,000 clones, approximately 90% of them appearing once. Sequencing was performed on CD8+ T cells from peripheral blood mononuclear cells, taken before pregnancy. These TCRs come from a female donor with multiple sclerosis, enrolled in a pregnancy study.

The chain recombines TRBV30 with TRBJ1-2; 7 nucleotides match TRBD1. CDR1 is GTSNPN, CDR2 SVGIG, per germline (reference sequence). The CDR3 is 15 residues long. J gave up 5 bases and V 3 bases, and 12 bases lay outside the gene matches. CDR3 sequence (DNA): TGTGCCTGGAGACCGTTATCGAGGGGGCAGTATGGCTACACCTTC. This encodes CAWRPLSRGQYGYTF.

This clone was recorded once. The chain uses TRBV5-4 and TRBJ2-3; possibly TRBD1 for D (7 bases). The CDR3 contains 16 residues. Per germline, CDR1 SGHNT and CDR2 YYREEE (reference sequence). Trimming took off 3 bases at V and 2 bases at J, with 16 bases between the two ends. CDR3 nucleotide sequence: TGTGCCAGCAGCTCCTACCGACAGGGACTCACAGATACGCAGTATTTT. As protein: CASSSYRQGLTDTQYF.

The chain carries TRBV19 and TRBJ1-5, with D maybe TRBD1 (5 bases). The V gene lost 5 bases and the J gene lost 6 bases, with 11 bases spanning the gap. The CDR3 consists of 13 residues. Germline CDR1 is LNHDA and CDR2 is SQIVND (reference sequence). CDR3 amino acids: CASSAGVAQPQHF. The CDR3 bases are TGTGCCAGTAGTGCGGGGGTAGCTCAGCCCCAGCATTTT.

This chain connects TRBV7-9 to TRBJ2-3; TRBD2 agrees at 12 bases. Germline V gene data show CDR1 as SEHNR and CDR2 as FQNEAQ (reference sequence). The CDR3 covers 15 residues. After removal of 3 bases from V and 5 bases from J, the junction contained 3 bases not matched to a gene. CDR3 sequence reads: CASSLGTSGLDTQYF. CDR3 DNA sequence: TGTGCCAGCAGCTTGGGGACTAGCGGGTTAGATACGCAGTATTTT.